This T cell receptor (beta chain) originates from a study of blood T cells in healthy people across ages. A second about 7 to 11 cycle PCR used barcoded and J-beta primers. Every cDNA molecule bore a tag from a template-switch adaptor containing 12 random nucleotides. TCRdb reprocessed the 5' RACE reads via MiXCR and lists one record per CDR3 protein. The table includes hundreds of thousands of distinct CDR3 sequences, 58% detected once. Germline V lookup: CDR1 SGHTA, CDR2 FQGNSA. J was trimmed by 9 bases and V by 1 base; bases with no gene match: 4. The CDR3 has 14 residues. Study-wide results and caveats: Older individuals had lower TCR beta diversity per million T cells (the decline was roughly linear).

For this clonotype: Its antigen is unknown.

This receptor was taken from a man aged 55 to 69 in good health. This chain uses TRBV7-2 with TRBJ2-5, with 11 bases aligning to TRBD1. Sequenced: blood. This CDR3 is CASSLGTGGTAQYF. The CDR3 bases are TGTGCCAGCAGCTTAGGGACAGGGGGCACGGCCCAGTACTTC.